The 20 T cell receptor beta chains given below trace back to one sample, sequenced in a study of T cells in Graves' hyperthyroidism and ophthalmopathy. Amplification of TCR beta CDR3 regions was performed using RNA transcripts as template. The HTBI primer set was used in a first-round RT-PCR of the TCR CDR3. MiXCR, run by TCRdb on the multiplex PCR reads, gives a single entry per CDR3 protein. The data hold under 400,000 distinct CDR3 sequences, with 15% to 20% observed a single time. The specimen was blood. The receptor set was obtained from a man aged 30 to 45 with Graves' hyperthyroidism.

This clonotype was found a few times. This chain connects TRBV7-8 to TRBJ2-2, with 7 positions matching TRBD2. This CDR3 is built from 18 residues. V trimming: 2 bases; J trimming: 0 bases; junction bases outside the gene matches: 9. Germline V lookup: CDR1 SGHVS, CDR2 FQNEAQ. The CDR3: CASSLFRSSGTNTGELFF. Written as DNA, the CDR3 is TGTGCCAGCAGCTTATTCCGGTCTAGCGGAACGAACACCGGGGAGCTGTTTTTT.

This chain connects TRBV24-1 to TRBJ1-2; maybe TRBD1 (6 bases). CDR1 KGHDR and CDR2 SFDVKD come from the germline V gene. CDR3 length equals 13 residues. The CDR3 DNA reads TGTGCTTGGGTGCCCGACAGGACCTATGGCTACACCTTC. Protein sequence: CAWVPDRTYGYTF.

Ten or more counts support this clonotype. The J gene is TRBJ2-1, the V gene TRBV20-1, with D perhaps matching TRBD2 (5 bases). V lost 6 bases, J lost 3 bases, and 9 bases lay in between. The CDR3 runs to 12 residues. The germline V gene encodes CDR1 DFQATT and CDR2 SNEGSKA (reference sequence). The CDR3 coding sequence is TGCAGTGCAACAGACTACTACAATGAGCAGTTCTTC. It translates to CSATDYYNEQFF.

This clonotype was seen repeatedly, ten times or more. This chain uses TRBV6-1 with TRBJ2-7, with D perhaps TRBD2 (7 bases). The CDR3 runs to 15 residues. The germline V gene has CDR1 MNHNS and CDR2 SASEGT. V lost 7 bases to trimming and J lost 3 bases, with 19 bases between them. CDR3 in amino acids: CASTLRRGGGYEQYF. CDR3 DNA: TGTGCCAGCACCCTACGACGGGGAGGGGGCTACGAGCAGTACTTC.

V usage is TRBV6-5 and J usage is TRBJ1-5; D is undetermined. The CDR3 spans 13 residues. Germline V lookup: CDR1 MNHEY, CDR2 SVGAGI. The germline V and J ends were trimmed by 6 bases and 4 bases, with 10 bases remaining between them. The CDR3 DNA is TGTGCCAGCAGCTTAGGAGAGAATCAGCCCCAGCATTTT. Amino acid sequence: CASSLGENQPQHF.

As regards this clonotype: It may be a read error: a sequence one base away is much more abundant. The V call is TRBV19, the J call TRBJ2-3; no reliable D call. Per the germline V gene, CDR1 is LNHDA and CDR2 is SQIVND (reference sequence). The CDR3 loop spans 14 amino acids. The germline V and J ends were trimmed by 5 bases and 4 bases, with 13 bases remaining between them. CDR3 sequence: CASSSGPEADTQYF. The CDR3 DNA reads as TGTGCCAGTAGTTCCGGGCCTGAAGCAGATACGCAGTATTTT.

This clonotype was observed a few times. J is TRBJ2-1 and V is TRBV11-2; possible D gene TRBD2, 5 bases. The CDR3 is 16 amino acids. Germline V gives CDR1 SGHAT, CDR2 FQNNGV. V lost 2 bases and J 9 bases, leaving 20 bases between the germline ends. The CDR3 coding sequence is TGTGCCAGCAGCTTAAGAAGCGGAGCTGGCGACGGTGAGCAGTTCTTC. The encoded protein is CASSLRSGAGDGEQFF. Full variable domain (missing parts from reference TRBV11-2 and TRBJ2-1): EAGVAQSPRYKIIEKRQSVAFWCNPISGHATLYWYQQILGQGPKLLIQFQNNGVVDDSQLPKDRFSAERLKGVDSTLKIQPAKLEDSAVYLCASSLRSGAGDGEQFFGPGTRLTVL.

Only one count was recorded for this clonotype. The junction departs from the called germline gene at one end, perhaps through a read error. This chain uses TRBV28 with TRBJ2-7; 12 bases match TRBD2. Germline V gene sequence: CDR1 MDHEN, CDR2 SYDVKM. The CDR3 length is 15 residues. This CDR3 is CASSSSGRAGYERYF. CDR3 coding DNA: TGTGCCAGCAGCTCTAGCGGGAGGGCCGGATACGAGCGGTACTTC.

The sample holds a few counts of this clonotype. Since a much larger clone is just one base distant, this may be a read error. V gene TRBV11-2 combines with J gene TRBJ2-1; TRBD2 matches 7 bases. Per germline, CDR1 SGHAT and CDR2 FQNNGV. CDR3 size: 16 residues. V shed 2 bases and J 15 bases; nucleotides not matched to a gene: 19. CDR3 region: CASSLRSGGSPSPGFF. CDR3 in DNA: TGTGCCAGCAGCTTACGATCGGGCGGGAGCCCTTCTCCCGGGTTCTTC.

This clonotype was seen many times. The rearrangement uses TRBV11-3 and TRBJ2-1; 8 bases fit TRBD2. This CDR3 region has 16 residues. Germline trimming cut 5 bases from V and 9 bases from J; bases unmatched to any gene: 15. Germline V gene data show CDR1 as SGHNT and CDR2 as YENEEA. The CDR3: CASSANPSGSWGEQFF. In nucleotides, the CDR3 is TGTGCCAGCAGCGCTAATCCCAGCGGGAGCTGGGGTGAGCAGTTCTTC.

This clonotype was detected a few times. The chain recombines TRBV9 with TRBJ1-2; D remains unclear. The V gene lost 3 bases and the J gene lost 7 bases, with 7 bases spanning the gap. The CDR3 is 11 residues long. Germline V gives CDR1 SGDLS, CDR2 YYNGEE. The CDR3 is CASSGVLGYTF. In DNA form, the CDR3 reads TGTGCCAGCAGCGGCGTTCTTGGCTACACCTTC.

This clonotype appeared many times. The chain combines TRBV7-2 with TRBJ2-7, with 8 bases matching TRBD1. This CDR3 is built from 15 residues. Losses at the gene ends were 1 base for V and 3 bases for J; bases not matched to a gene: 5. Germline loops: CDR1 SGHTA, CDR2 FQGNSA. The CDR3 loop is CASSLDGTGVYEQYF. Here the CDR3 DNA reads TGTGCCAGCAGCTTAGATGGGACAGGAGTCTACGAGCAGTACTTC. Complete variable domain (other parts from reference TRBV7-2 and TRBJ2-7): GAGVSQSPSNKVTEKGKDVELRCDPISGHTALYWYRQSLGQGLEFLIYFQGNSAPDKSGLPSDRFSAERTGGSVSTLTIQRTQQEDSAVYLCASSLDGTGVYEQYFGPGTRLTVT.

The chain couples TRBV9 to TRBJ2-3; 8 nucleotides align to TRBD1. V shed 4 bases and J 0 bases; nucleotides not matched to a gene: 4. Germline CDR1 SGDLS, CDR2 YYNGEE. The CDR3 is 15 residues long. CDR3 region: CASSQDRESTDTQYF. Written as DNA, the CDR3 is TGTGCCAGCAGCCAGGACAGGGAGAGCACAGATACGCAGTATTTT. The whole variable domain, remainder taken from reference TRBV9 and TRBJ2-3, is DSGVTQTPKHLITATGQRVTLRCSPRSGDLSVYWYQQSLDQGLQFLIQYYNGEERAKGNILERFSAQQFPDLHSELNLSSLELGDSALYFCASSQDRESTDTQYFGPGTRLTVL.

J is TRBJ2-1 and V is TRBV20-1, with 11 bases matching TRBD2. The V and J ends lost 3 bases and 12 bases, in that order; junction bases with no gene match: 19. This CDR3 has 17 residues. CDR1 and CDR2 from the germline V gene are DFQATT and SNEGSKA (reference sequence). The CDR3 reads CSASKPKGLAVPMGQFF. Written as DNA, the CDR3 is TGCAGTGCTAGTAAGCCCAAGGGACTAGCGGTCCCGATGGGGCAGTTCTTC.

There are many counts of this clonotype. As DNA, the CDR3 is TGTGCCAGCAGACGAACTAGCGGGATCGCCTACGAGCAGTACTTC. Its protein is CASRRTSGIAYEQYF. The rearrangement uses TRBV27 and TRBJ2-7; 10 bases align to TRBD2. There are 15 residues in the CDR3. With 6 bases clipped from V and 2 bases from J, the junction kept 7 bases outside the gene matches. The germline CDR1 and CDR2 sequences are MNHEY and SMNVEV (reference sequence).

Many counts were recorded for this clonotype. V and J are TRBV5-1 and TRBJ2-1; tentatively, D is TRBD1 or TRBD2 (5 bases each). Germline V gene lookup returns CDR1 SGHRS and CDR2 YFSETQ. Between the trimmed V and J ends, which lost 0 bases and 5 bases, there was a span of 12 bases. The CDR3 is 15 amino acids. The CDR3 bases are TGCGCCAGCAGCTTGGCGGGCAGGGAGAACAATGAGCAGTTCTTC. Translated, it gives CASSLAGRENNEQFF.

This clonotype was observed many times. This chain links TRBV7-9 with TRBJ2-7, with 7 bases that match TRBD1. The CDR3 covers 15 residues. The ends lost 6 bases at V and 2 bases at J; junction bases unmatched: 10. Germline CDR1 SEHNR, CDR2 FQNEAQ (reference sequence). CDR3 amino acids: CASSRTGVLTYEQYF. DNA of the CDR3: TGTGCCAGCAGTCGAACAGGGGTTTTAACCTACGAGCAGTACTTC.

This clonotype was found a few times. The V gene is TRBV24-1, the J gene TRBJ2-1; D is unresolved. Germline loops: CDR1 KGHDR, CDR2 SFDVKD. Between the trimmed V and J ends, which lost 4 bases and 9 bases, there was a span of 9 bases. The CDR3 covers 12 residues. In nucleotides, the CDR3 is TGTGCCACCAGTGACCCGCCCGGTGAGCAGTTCTTC. Translation gives CATSDPPGEQFF.

In its sample, this clonotype was seen many times. The genes are TRBV11-1 and TRBJ1-1; D is uncertain. The CDR3 is 13 amino acids. V lost 10 bases and J 6 bases, leaving 18 bases between the germline ends. The germline gives CDR1 SGHAT, CDR2 FQDESV (reference sequence). The CDR3 region is CATSLREFAEAFF. CDR3 sequence (DNA): TGTGCCACGTCTTTAAGGGAGTTCGCTGAAGCTTTCTTT.

This chain joins TRBV28 and TRBJ2-1, with 9 bases lining up with TRBD2. CDR3 length: 14 amino acids. The V gene's germline CDR1 is MDHEN and CDR2 SYDVKM. V lost 6 bases to trimming and J lost 8 bases; unmatched junction nucleotides: 8. CDR3 DNA: TGTGCCAGCAGCACCGGGACTAGCCTCTATGAGCAGTTCTTC. This gives the protein CASSTGTSLYEQFF.